Only one count was recorded for the clone carrying this T cell receptor beta chain. Antigen unknown. PCR used 60 Vbeta primers and 13 Jbeta primers. Profiled with immunoSEQ multiplex PCR; TCRdb holds only in-frame clones, not every one. The sample gives about 200,000 clones, approximately 87% of which show up once; 1% to 1.5% is in the top ten. The sample is drawn from a study of cytomegalovirus exposure and HLA in healthy donors. The V segment lost 3 bases and the J segment 2 bases; nucleotides outside the gene matches: 1. Looked up from germline, CDR1 is SGDLS and CDR2 is YYNGEE. This CDR3 is 14 amino acids long. Study-wide results and limits: The only immune exposure information that was available was CMV serostatus. The investigators catalogued 150 to 200 TCR beta chains as cytomegalovirus-associated. Among TCR beta chains of equal frequency, HLA-associated ones were more clonally expanded in a later analysis. Across donors, presence/absence analyses took sequencing depth to be roughly uniform.

Sequences were obtained from PBMCs. This sequence was found in a young man in good health and CMV-seronegative. V usage is TRBV9 and J usage is TRBJ2-1; 8 bases align to TRBD2. This CDR3 is CASSAGGAYNEQFF. The DNA of the CDR3 is TGTGCCAGCAGCGCCGGGGGGGCCTACAATGAGCAGTTCTTC.